This T cell receptor (beta chain) emerged from a study of blood T cell repertoires in COVID-19. Overall study: T cells, B-cell-depleted T cells, or PBMCs provided the cDNA or gDNA that served as material.

This CDR3 is 15 amino acids long. The V gene end was trimmed by 5 bases and the J gene end by 6 bases; junction bases not matched to a gene: 12. From germline, CDR1 is SQVTM and CDR2 ANQGSEA. The data were produced by immunoSEQ multiplex PCR, yet TCRdb's version contains in-frame clones alone and is incomplete. The sample holds 95,000 to 100,000 clones, approximately 90% seen once. The clonotype comes from a man aged 50 or older with acute or convalescent COVID-19. Sample: peripheral blood. The rearrangement uses TRBV29-1 and TRBJ1-2; 10 positions match TRBD1. The CDR3 region is CSVRNRDRGRDGYTF. In DNA, the CDR3 is TGCAGCGTTAGGAACCGGGACAGGGGACGAGATGGCTACACCTTC.